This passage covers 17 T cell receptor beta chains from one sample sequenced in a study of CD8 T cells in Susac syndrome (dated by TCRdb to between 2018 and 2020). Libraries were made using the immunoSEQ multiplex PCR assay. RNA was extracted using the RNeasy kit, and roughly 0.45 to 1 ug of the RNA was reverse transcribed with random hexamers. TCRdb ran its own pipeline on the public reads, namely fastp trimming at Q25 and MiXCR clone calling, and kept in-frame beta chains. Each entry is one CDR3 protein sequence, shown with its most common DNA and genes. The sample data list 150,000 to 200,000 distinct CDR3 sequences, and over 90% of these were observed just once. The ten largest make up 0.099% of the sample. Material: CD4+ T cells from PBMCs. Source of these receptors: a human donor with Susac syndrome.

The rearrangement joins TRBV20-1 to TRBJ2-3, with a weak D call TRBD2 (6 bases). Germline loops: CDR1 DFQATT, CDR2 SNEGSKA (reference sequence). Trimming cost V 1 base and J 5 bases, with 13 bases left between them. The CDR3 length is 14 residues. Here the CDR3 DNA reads TGCAGTGCTAGAGTCCTGGACTACCGAGATACGCAGTATTTT. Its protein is CSARVLDYRDTQYF.

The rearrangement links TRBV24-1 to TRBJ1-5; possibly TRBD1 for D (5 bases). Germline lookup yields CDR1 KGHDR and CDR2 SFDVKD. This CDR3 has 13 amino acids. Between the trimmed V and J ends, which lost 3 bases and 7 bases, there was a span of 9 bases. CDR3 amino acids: CATSDAGYQPQHF. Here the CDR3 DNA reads TGTGCCACCAGTGATGCAGGGTACCAGCCCCAGCATTTT.

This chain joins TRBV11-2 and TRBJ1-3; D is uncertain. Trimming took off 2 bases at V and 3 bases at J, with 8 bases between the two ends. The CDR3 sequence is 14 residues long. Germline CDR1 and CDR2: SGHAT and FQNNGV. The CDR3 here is CASSLSSSGNTIYF. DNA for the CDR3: TGTGCCAGCAGCTTAAGCTCCAGTGGAAACACCATATATTTT.

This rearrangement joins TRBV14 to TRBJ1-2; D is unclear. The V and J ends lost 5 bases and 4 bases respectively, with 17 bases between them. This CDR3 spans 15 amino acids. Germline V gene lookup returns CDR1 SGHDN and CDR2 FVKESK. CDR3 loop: CASSFGLQPGYGYTF. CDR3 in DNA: TGTGCCAGCAGCTTCGGACTCCAACCGGGCTATGGCTACACCTTC.

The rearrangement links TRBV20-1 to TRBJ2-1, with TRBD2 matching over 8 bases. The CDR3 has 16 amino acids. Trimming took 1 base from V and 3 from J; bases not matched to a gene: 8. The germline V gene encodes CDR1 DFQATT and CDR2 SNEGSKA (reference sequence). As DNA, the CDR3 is TGCAGTGCTAGAGTCGTAGCGGGACCGCACTACAATGAGCAGTTCTTC. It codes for CSARVVAGPHYNEQFF.

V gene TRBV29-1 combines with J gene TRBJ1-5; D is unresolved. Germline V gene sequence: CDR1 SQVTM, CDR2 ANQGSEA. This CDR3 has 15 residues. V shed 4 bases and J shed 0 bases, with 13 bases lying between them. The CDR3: CSVGPSADSNQPQHF. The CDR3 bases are TGCAGCGTTGGCCCCTCGGCGGATAGCAATCAGCCCCAGCATTTT. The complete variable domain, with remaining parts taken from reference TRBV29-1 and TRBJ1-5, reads SAVISQKPSRDICQRGTSLTIQCQVDSQVTMMFWYRQQPGQSLTLIATANQGSEATYESGFVIDKFPISRPNLTFSTLTVSNMSPEDSSIYLCSVGPSADSNQPQHFGDGTRLSIL.

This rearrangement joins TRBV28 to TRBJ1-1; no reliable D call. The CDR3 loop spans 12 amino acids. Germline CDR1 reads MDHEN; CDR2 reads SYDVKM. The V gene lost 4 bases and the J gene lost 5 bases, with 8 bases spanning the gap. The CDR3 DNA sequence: TGTGCCAGCAGTTCGTTCCCGACTGAAGCTTTCTTT. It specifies CASSSFPTEAFF.

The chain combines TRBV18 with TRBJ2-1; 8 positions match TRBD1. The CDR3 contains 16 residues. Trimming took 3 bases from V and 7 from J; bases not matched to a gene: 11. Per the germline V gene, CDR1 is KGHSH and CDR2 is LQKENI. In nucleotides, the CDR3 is TGTGCCAGCTCACCTTCCGGGACAGGCCCACAAAATGAGCAGTTCTTC. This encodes CASSPSGTGPQNEQFF.

CDR3 sequence reads: CASSLRQGAPKETQYF. CDR3 DNA sequence: TGTGCCAGCAGCCTCCGCCAGGGAGCGCCCAAAGAGACCCAGTACTTC. This chain uses TRBV14 with TRBJ2-5; TRBD1 or TRBD2 may be the D gene (5 bases each). The V gene lost 4 bases and the J gene lost 3 bases, with 18 bases spanning the gap. The germline gives CDR1 SGHDN, CDR2 FVKESK. The CDR3 extends over 16 amino acids.

DNA of the CDR3: TGTGCCTGGAGTATTAGCCAAAACTACACCTTC. Protein product: CAWSISQNYTF. The V call is TRBV30, the J call TRBJ1-2; unclear D gene. The V end was cut by 2 bases, the J end by 10 bases, with 11 bases between. This CDR3 comprises 11 residues. CDR1 GTSNPN and CDR2 SVGIG come from the germline V gene (reference sequence). The entire variable domain, with the rest obtained from reference TRBV30 and TRBJ1-2, is as follows: SQTIHQWPATLVQPVGSPLSLECTVEGTSNPNLYWYRQAAGRGLQLLFYSVGIGQISSEVPQNLSASRPQDRQFILSSKKLLLSDSGFYLCAWSISQNYTFGSGTRLTVV.

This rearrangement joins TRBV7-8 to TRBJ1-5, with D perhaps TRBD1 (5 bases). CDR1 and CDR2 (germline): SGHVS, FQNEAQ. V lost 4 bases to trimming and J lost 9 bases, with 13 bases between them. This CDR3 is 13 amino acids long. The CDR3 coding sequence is TGTGCCAGCAGCTCGGGGACGGCGGGGCCCCAGCATTTT. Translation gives CASSSGTAGPQHF.

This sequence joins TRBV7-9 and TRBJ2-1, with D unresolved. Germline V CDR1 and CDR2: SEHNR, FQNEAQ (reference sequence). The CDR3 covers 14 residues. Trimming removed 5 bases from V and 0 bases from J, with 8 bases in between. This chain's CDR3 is CASSRRGSYNEQFF. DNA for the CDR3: TGTGCCAGCAGCCGGAGAGGCTCCTACAATGAGCAGTTCTTC.

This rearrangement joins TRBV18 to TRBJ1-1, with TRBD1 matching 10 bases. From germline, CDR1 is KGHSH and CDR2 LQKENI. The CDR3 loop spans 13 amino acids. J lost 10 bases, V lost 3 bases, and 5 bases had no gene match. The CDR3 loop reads CASSPYGQGGAFF. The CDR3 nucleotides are TGTGCCAGCTCACCCTACGGACAGGGGGGAGCTTTCTTT. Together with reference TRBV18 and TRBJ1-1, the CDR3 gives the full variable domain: NAGVMQNPRHLVRRRGQEARLRCSPMKGHSHVYWYRQLPEEGLKFMVYLQKENIIDESGMPKERFSAEFPKEGPSILRIQQVVRGDSAAYFCASSPYGQGGAFFGQGTRLTVV.

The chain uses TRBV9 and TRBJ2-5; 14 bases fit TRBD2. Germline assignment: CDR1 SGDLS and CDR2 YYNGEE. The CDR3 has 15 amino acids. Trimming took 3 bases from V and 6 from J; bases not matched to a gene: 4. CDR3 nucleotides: TGTGCCAGCAGCGGACTAGCGGGAGGGGGGAAGACCCAGTACTTC. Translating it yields CASSGLAGGGKTQYF.

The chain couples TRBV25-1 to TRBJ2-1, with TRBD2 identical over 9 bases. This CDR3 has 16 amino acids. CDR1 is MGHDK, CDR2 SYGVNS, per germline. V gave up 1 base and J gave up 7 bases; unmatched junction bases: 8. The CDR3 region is CASSELKRGVRNEQFF. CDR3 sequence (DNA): TGTGCCAGCAGTGAATTGAAGCGGGGGGTGCGAAATGAGCAGTTCTTC.

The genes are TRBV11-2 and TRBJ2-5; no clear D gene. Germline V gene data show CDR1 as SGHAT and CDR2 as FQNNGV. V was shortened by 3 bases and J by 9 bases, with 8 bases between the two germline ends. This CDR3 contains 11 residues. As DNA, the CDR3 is TGTGCCAGCAGCTTTGAAGATCCCCAGTACTTC. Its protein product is CASSFEDPQYF.

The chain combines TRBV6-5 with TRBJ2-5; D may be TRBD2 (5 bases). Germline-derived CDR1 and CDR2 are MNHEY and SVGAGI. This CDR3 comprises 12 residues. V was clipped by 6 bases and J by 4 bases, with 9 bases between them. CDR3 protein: CASRSEGETQYF. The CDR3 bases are TGTGCCAGCAGAAGCGAGGGAGAGACCCAGTACTTC.